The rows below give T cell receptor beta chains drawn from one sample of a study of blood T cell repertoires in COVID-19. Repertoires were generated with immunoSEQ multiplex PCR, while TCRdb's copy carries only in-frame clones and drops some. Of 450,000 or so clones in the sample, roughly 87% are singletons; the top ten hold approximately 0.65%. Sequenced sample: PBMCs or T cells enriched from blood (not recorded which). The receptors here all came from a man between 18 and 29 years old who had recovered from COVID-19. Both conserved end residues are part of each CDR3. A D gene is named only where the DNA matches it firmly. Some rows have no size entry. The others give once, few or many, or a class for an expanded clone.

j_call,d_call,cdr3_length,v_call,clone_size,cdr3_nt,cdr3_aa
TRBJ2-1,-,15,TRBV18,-,TGTGCCAGCTCACTAATGTCGTCACTCTACAATGAGCAGTTCTTC,CASSLMSSLYNEQFF
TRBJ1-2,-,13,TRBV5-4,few,TGTGCCAGCAGCTTGGATGCGGGCTATGGCTACACCTTC,CASSLDAGYGYTF
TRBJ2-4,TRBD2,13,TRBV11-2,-,TGTGCCAGCAGCTTCGTAGCGGGTAACATTCAGTACTTC,CASSFVAGNIQYF
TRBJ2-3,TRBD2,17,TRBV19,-,TGTGCCAGTAGTGGGGCCGTTAGCGGGAGGAACACAGATACGCAGTATTTT,CASSGAVSGRNTDTQYF
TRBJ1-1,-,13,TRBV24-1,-,TGTGCCACCAGTGATGACCTGGGGAGAGAAGCTTTCTTT,CATSDDLGREAFF
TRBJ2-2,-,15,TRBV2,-,TGTGCCAGCAGTGAAGGGCGGGGGAACACCGGGGAGCTGTTTTTT,CASSEGRGNTGELFF
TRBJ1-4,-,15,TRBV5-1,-,TGCGCCAGCAGCCCGTCCGCTGGGGGCGGTGAAAAACTGTTTTTT,CASSPSAGGGEKLFF
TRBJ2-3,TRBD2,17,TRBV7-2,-,TGTGCCAGCAGCTTAGCAATAGGACTAGGATCAGGGGATACGCAGTATTTT,CASSLAIGLGSGDTQYF
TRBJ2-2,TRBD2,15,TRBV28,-,TGTGCCAGCGATCGCGGGAGTACGAACACCGGGGAGCTGTTTTTT,CASDRGSTNTGELFF
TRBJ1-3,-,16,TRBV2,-,TGTGCCAGCAGTGATCTTAGAAGGACAGTCGGAAACACCATATATTTT,CASSDLRRTVGNTIYF
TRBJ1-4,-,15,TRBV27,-,TGTGCCAGCAGTTTATCGGCGGTGTCTAATGAAAAACTGTTTTTT,CASSLSAVSNEKLFF
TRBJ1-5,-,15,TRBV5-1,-,TGCGCCAGCAGCCCAACGACAGGTAGCAATCAGCCCCAGCATTTT,CASSPTTGSNQPQHF
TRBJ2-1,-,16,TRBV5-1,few,TGCGCCAGCAGCTCCCGGGTCTTCTTCTCCTACAATGAGCAGTTCTTC,CASSSRVFFSYNEQFF
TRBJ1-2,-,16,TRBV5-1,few,TGCGCCAGCAGCTTAACGGGGGGACGGACTAACTATGGCTACACCTTC,CASSLTGGRTNYGYTF
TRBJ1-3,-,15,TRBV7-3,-,TGTGCCAGCAGCTTGACGGCGGGCTCTGGAAACACCATATATTTT,CASSLTAGSGNTIYF
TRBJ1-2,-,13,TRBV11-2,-,TGTGCCAGCACGCAGGCGCAGAACTATGGCTACACCTTC,CASTQAQNYGYTF
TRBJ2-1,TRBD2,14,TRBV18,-,TGTGCCAGCTCACCCCGGGAGGCCAACAATGAGCAGTTCTTC,CASSPREANNEQFF
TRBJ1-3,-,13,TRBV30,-,TGTGCCTGGAGTTCAAACCAGGGAAACACCATATATTTT,CAWSSNQGNTIYF
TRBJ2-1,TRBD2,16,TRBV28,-,TGTGCCAGCAGTCCTTCGCGGGGGAGCTCCTACAATGAGCAGTTCTTC,CASSPSRGSSYNEQFF
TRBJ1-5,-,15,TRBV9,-,TGTGCCAGCAGCGTCGGCAGGGAGGGCAATCAGCCCCAGCATTTT,CASSVGREGNQPQHF
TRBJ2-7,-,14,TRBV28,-,TGTGCCAGCAGTGGGCGGGTGCCGTCCTACGAGCAGTACTTC,CASSGRVPSYEQYF
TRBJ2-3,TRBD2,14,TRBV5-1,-,TGCGCCAGCAGCCAACGCGGGGGAGGAGATACGCAGTATTTT,CASSQRGGGDTQYF